These 15 T cell receptor beta chains originate from one sample sequenced in a study of T cell responses to AZD1222 COVID-19 vaccine. Profiling relied on immunoSEQ multiplex PCR, and the TCRdb table lists in-frame clones only, not all of them. The repertoire shows under 150,000 clones; the top ten hold about 2.3%. Input material: peripheral blood. Receptors were obtained from an adult in good health.

The chain employs TRBV6-5 and TRBJ1-6, with D hard to call. The CDR3 totals 15 residues. Per the germline V gene, CDR1 is MNHEY and CDR2 is SVGAGI. V was trimmed by 7 bases and J by 0 bases, leaving 10 bases between them. The CDR3 region has the DNA TGTGCCAGCACCGAACAGAGCTCCTATAATTCACCCCTCCACTTT. Translated, it gives CASTEQSSYNSPLHF.

V and J are TRBV6-5 and TRBJ2-7, with D possibly TRBD2 on 6 matching bases. V dropped 2 bases and J dropped 4 bases, with 15 bases sitting between them. The CDR3 totals 15 residues. In germline, CDR1 is MNHEY, CDR2 SVGAGI. The CDR3 region is CASSYHLMGTYEQYF. In DNA form, the CDR3 reads TGTGCCAGCAGTTACCACCTGATGGGGACTTACGAGCAGTACTTC.

CDR3 coding DNA: TGTGCCAGCACCACAGGGGTTGCCGGGGAGCTGTTTTTT. Protein sequence: CASTTGVAGELFF. The rearrangement uses TRBV7-9 and TRBJ2-2; TRBD1 aligns across 7 bases. In germline, CDR1 is SEHNR, CDR2 FQNEAQ (reference sequence). V lost 7 bases and J lost 6; bases outside the gene matches: 5. This CDR3 is built from 13 residues.

The CDR3 region has the DNA TGTGCCAGCAGCTTCAGGGGCGAGACCCAGTACTTC. Translation: CASSFRGETQYF. The V call is TRBV5-5, the J call TRBJ2-5; a weak D match, TRBD1 (6 bases). V was pared by 2 bases and J by 5 bases, with 7 bases between. This CDR3 spans 12 amino acids. CDR1 SGHKS and CDR2 YYEKEE come from the germline V gene (reference sequence).

This sequence joins TRBV19 and TRBJ1-5, with 10 nucleotides matching TRBD1. Germline CDR1 and CDR2: LNHDA and SQIVND (reference sequence). The V and J ends lost 4 bases and 8 bases, in that order; junction bases with no gene match: 8. This CDR3 has 15 amino acids. CDR3 coding DNA: TGTGCCAGTAGTACTCCGGGACAGGGGCTTGAGCCCCAGCATTTT. Protein sequence: CASSTPGQGLEPQHF.

The V call is TRBV27, the J call TRBJ2-1; tentatively, D is TRBD1 or TRBD2 (5 bases each). In germline, CDR1 is MNHEY, CDR2 SMNVEV (reference sequence). V was pared by 1 base and J by 9 bases, with 13 bases between. The CDR3 runs 14 residues. As DNA, the CDR3 is TGTGCCAGCAGTTTATACATCTCCGGGACTGAGCAGTTCTTC. This gives the protein CASSLYISGTEQFF.

V is TRBV5-6 and J is TRBJ1-1; possibly TRBD1 for D (6 bases). CDR3 size: 16 residues. Germline CDR1 reads SGHDT; CDR2 reads YYEEEE. Trimming left V 0 bases short and J 6 bases short, with 18 bases between. The CDR3 here is CASSLVVTGRSSEAFF. The CDR3 nucleotides are TGTGCCAGCAGCTTGGTTGTTACAGGGCGTTCCTCTGAAGCTTTCTTT.

As regards this clone: The sample contains more than one DNA sequence encoding this CDR3. The chain couples TRBV6-1 to TRBJ1-5; possible D gene TRBD1, 6 bases. V was pared by 3 bases and J by 3 bases, with 9 bases between. CDR1 is MNHNS and CDR2 is SASEGT in the germline V gene. The CDR3 length is 14 residues. The CDR3 loop reads CASSERTVNQPQHF. CDR3 sequence (DNA): TGTGCCAGCAGTGAGAGGACAGTCAATCAGCCCCAGCATTTT.

The gene calls are TRBV4-1 and TRBJ2-3, with D perhaps TRBD1 (5 bases). CDR1 and CDR2 from the germline V gene are MGHRA and YSYEKL. CDR3 length: 15 residues. Trimming left V 3 bases short and J 0 bases short, with 10 bases between. The CDR3 loop reads CASSQPTGSTDTQYF. The CDR3 bases are TGCGCCAGCAGCCAGCCAACAGGCAGCACAGATACGCAGTATTTT.

The CDR3 nucleotides are TGTGCCAGCCGATCCCGGGACAGGGGCGAAAATGAAAAACTGTTTTTT. It yields the protein CASRSRDRGENEKLFF. The chain has TRBV2 and TRBJ1-4, with TRBD1 identical over 10 bases. J lost 5 bases, V lost 8 bases, and 11 bases had no gene match. Germline CDR1 reads SNHLY; CDR2 reads FYNNEI. The CDR3 loop spans 16 amino acids.

The chain couples TRBV7-2 to TRBJ1-5; D might be TRBD1 (5 bases). The CDR3 spans 16 residues. Germline V gene sequence: CDR1 SGHTA, CDR2 FQGNSA. The V gene lost 5 bases and the J gene lost 0 bases, with 14 bases spanning the gap. CDR3: CASSRDGFYSNQPQHF. In DNA, the CDR3 is TGTGCCAGCAGCCGGGACGGATTCTATAGCAATCAGCCCCAGCATTTT.

The chain recombines TRBV10-1 with TRBJ2-7; D ambiguous. Trimming cost V 7 bases and J 7 bases, with 17 bases left between them. Germline V gives CDR1 WNHNN, CDR2 SYGVQD (reference sequence). The CDR3 is 13 residues long. In DNA form, the CDR3 reads TGCGCCAGCACTAACAGCAGGTCTCGTGAGCAGTACTTC. As protein: CASTNSRSREQYF.

The chain is built from TRBV2 and TRBJ1-5; 9 positions match TRBD1. V trimming: 8 bases; J trimming: 4 bases; junction bases outside the gene matches: 3. The CDR3 runs to 13 residues. Germline V gene lookup returns CDR1 SNHLY and CDR2 FYNNEI. CDR3 in amino acids: CASGTGINQPQHF. In DNA form, the CDR3 reads TGTGCCAGCGGGACAGGGATTAATCAGCCCCAGCATTTT. The variable domain in full, completed from reference TRBV2 and TRBJ1-5, reads EPEVTQTPSHQVTQMGQEVILRCVPISNHLYFYWYRQILGQKVEFLVSFYNNEISEKSEIFDDQFSVERPDGSNFTLKIRSTKLEDSAMYFCASGTGINQPQHFGDGTRLSIL.

The rearrangement uses TRBV4-1 and TRBJ2-7; D not certain. V lost 4 bases, J lost 6 bases, and 16 bases lay in between. The CDR3 is 14 amino acids. CDR1 MGHRA and CDR2 YSYEKL come from the germline V gene. The CDR3 nucleotides read TGCGCCAGCAGCCGCAGTGTAGGGCACCCCGAGCAGTACTTC. Translated: CASSRSVGHPEQYF.

J is TRBJ1-1 and V is TRBV6-1, with TRBD1 identical over 10 bases. With 4 bases clipped from V and 6 bases from J, the junction kept 11 bases outside the gene matches. CDR1 is MNHNS, CDR2 SASEGT, per germline. CDR3 length: 16 residues. The CDR3 protein is CASSGTYGTGAPEAFF. DNA of the CDR3: TGTGCCAGCAGTGGGACTTACGGGACAGGGGCACCTGAAGCTTTCTTT.